This T cell receptor beta chain was sequenced for a study of neurological immune-mediated disorders. Per the germline V gene, CDR1 is MNHEY and CDR2 is SVGAGI. V shed 0 bases and J shed 7 bases, with 13 bases lying between them. The CDR3 sequence is 15 residues long. 2 million PBMCs stored at -80 C were the source of the unsorted libraries. TCRdb reprocessed the 5' RACE reads with MiXCR, giving one entry per CDR3 protein. The sample has more than 25,000 distinct CDR3 sequences, around 10% seen once. The clonotype originates from a woman in her sixties or seventies in good health. The material sequenced was PBMCs. The chain employs TRBV6-5 and TRBJ1-3; the D is unclear. The CDR3 reads CASSYSITSSNTIYF. CDR3 nucleotide sequence: TGTGCCAGCAGTTACTCGATAACATCTTCGAACACCATATATTTT.